The 9 T cell receptor beta chains given below trace back to one sample, sequenced in a study of shared clonotypes between healthy human individuals. Assay used: immunoSEQ multiplex PCR; TCRdb lists only in-frame clones, some missing. This sample has about 120,000 clones, with about 71% found just once. Material for sequencing was memory CD8+ T cells sorted from blood. Subset in this sample: CD45RO+ cells pooled with CCR7-negative TemRA cells. The source of these receptors is a woman aged 30 to 39 in good health.

This clone came up many times. V usage is TRBV11-2 and J usage is TRBJ2-7; D is perhaps TRBD2 (7 bases). This CDR3 comprises 15 residues. CDR1 is SGHAT and CDR2 is FQNNGV in the germline V gene. Trimming took 3 bases from V and 4 from J, leaving 16 bases between them. The CDR3 protein is CASSFFGGLGYEQYF. CDR3 DNA sequence: TGTGCCAGCAGCTTTTTCGGGGGGCTGGGATACGAGCAGTACTTC.

The CDR3 DNA is TGCAGCGTGCCCGCCAGGACAGGGAGCGGTTGGGAGACCCAGTACTTC. Its translation: CSVPARTGSGWETQYF. The rearrangement links TRBV29-1 to TRBJ2-5; 8 nucleotides align to TRBD1. With 6 bases clipped from V and 5 bases from J, the junction kept 17 bases outside the gene matches. This CDR3 has 16 residues. Germline assignment: CDR1 SQVTM and CDR2 ANQGSEA.

The chain is built from TRBV5-1 and TRBJ2-7, with TRBD1 matching 11 bases. The CDR3 spans 15 residues. With V trimmed by 4 bases and J by 0 bases, 3 bases remained unmatched. Germline values: CDR1 SGHRS, CDR2 YFSETQ. The CDR3 DNA reads TGCGCCAGCAGCGTCGGGACAGGGGGCTCCTACGAGCAGTACTTC. Amino acid sequence: CASSVGTGGSYEQYF.

The chain combines TRBV12-5 with TRBJ2-7; D is ambiguous. CDR1 and CDR2 from the germline V gene are LGHNT and FRNRAP. CDR3 length: 16 amino acids. V shed 1 base and J shed 3 bases, with 16 bases lying between them. The CDR3 protein is CASGLDSTKGVYEQYF. The CDR3 DNA reads TGTGCTAGTGGTTTGGATTCCACAAAGGGCGTCTACGAGCAGTACTTC.

This clone was picked up a small number of times. The chain carries TRBV5-1 and TRBJ2-6; TRBD1 agrees at 7 bases. Germline CDR1 is SGHRS and CDR2 is YFSETQ. The trim removed 2 bases at V and 0 bases at J, leaving 8 bases unmatched. The CDR3 sequence is 18 residues long. CDR3 protein: CASSFRQGKNSGANVLTF. CDR3 DNA sequence: TGCGCCAGCAGCTTTCGACAGGGAAAGAACTCTGGGGCCAACGTCCTGACTTTC.

This clone was recorded only once. This chain's CDR3 is CAWSPGQGKKLFF. The CDR3 region has the DNA TGTGCCTGGAGTCCCGGACAGGGGAAAAAACTGTTTTTT. The J gene is TRBJ1-4, the V gene TRBV30; 9 nucleotides agree with TRBD1. From germline, CDR1 is GTSNPN and CDR2 SVGIG (reference sequence). The CDR3 covers 13 residues. Germline trimming cut 2 bases from V and 9 bases from J; bases unmatched to any gene: 4.

The J gene is TRBJ2-7, the V gene TRBV5-1; 8 nucleotides line up with TRBD1. The ends lost 2 bases at V and 2 bases at J; junction bases unmatched: 3. This CDR3 region has 14 residues. Looked up from germline, CDR1 is SGHRS and CDR2 is YFSETQ. CDR3 sequence reads: CASSFRDRPYEQYF. The CDR3 bases are TGCGCCAGCAGCTTCCGGGACAGGCCCTACGAGCAGTACTTC.

The chain is built from TRBV18 and TRBJ2-7, with 8 bases matching TRBD1. With V trimmed by 3 bases and J by 1 base, 2 bases remained unmatched. CDR1 and CDR2 (germline): KGHSH, LQKENI. This CDR3 has 14 residues. The CDR3 sequence is CASSPDRESYEQYF. The CDR3 DNA reads TGTGCCAGCTCACCGGACAGGGAATCCTACGAGCAGTACTTC.

V usage is TRBV27 and J usage is TRBJ2-1, with a tentative D call TRBD2 (6 bases). This CDR3 spans 15 amino acids. Per the germline V gene, CDR1 is MNHEY and CDR2 is SMNVEV (reference sequence). Trimming left V 6 bases short and J 3 bases short, with 15 bases between. The CDR3 spells CASSPLANNYNEQFF. CDR3 coding DNA: TGTGCCAGCAGCCCTCTAGCGAATAACTACAATGAGCAGTTCTTC.